The 9 T cell receptor beta chains presented below share a single source sample, sequenced in a study of cytomegalovirus exposure and HLA in healthy donors. Use of 60 Vbeta and 13 Jbeta primers characterized the PCR. Clones were sequenced by immunoSEQ multiplex PCR, and TCRdb holds only the in-frame ones, with some missing. The sample lists some 150,000 clones; roughly 82% were seen once. What was sequenced was PBMCs. These receptors were collected from a man in his fifties or sixties in good health and CMV-seropositive.

The V and J genes are TRBV6-5 and TRBJ1-1, with no clear D. Per the germline V gene, CDR1 is MNHEY and CDR2 is SVGAGI. The CDR3 contains 16 residues. V was cut by 0 bases and J by 0 bases, with 11 bases left in between. CDR3 region: CASSYSRAALNTEAFF. In DNA form, the CDR3 reads TGTGCCAGCAGTTACTCGAGGGCAGCCTTGAACACTGAAGCTTTCTTT.

This chain links TRBV9 with TRBJ2-3; perhaps TRBD1 as D (6 bases). The CDR3 runs to 14 residues. Trimming pared 6 bases from V and 2 bases from J, leaving 13 bases between. Germline CDR1 SGDLS, CDR2 YYNGEE. CDR3 residues: CASIQGIATDTQYF. The DNA of the CDR3 is TGTGCCAGCATTCAGGGGATAGCCACAGATACGCAGTATTTT.

The rearrangement links TRBV28 to TRBJ2-7; 8 bases match TRBD1. The germline CDR1 and CDR2 sequences are MDHEN and SYDVKM. This CDR3 is built from 15 residues. Trimming took 6 bases from V and 2 from J; bases not matched to a gene: 9. The CDR3 DNA reads as TGTGCCAGCAGGACTCGGGACAGGCTCACCTACGAGCAGTACTTC. The encoded protein is CASRTRDRLTYEQYF.

The chain links TRBV5-6 to TRBJ2-7; possible D gene TRBD2, 6 bases. Trimming cost V 4 bases and J 2 bases, with 13 bases left between them. The CDR3 extends over 14 amino acids. CDR1 is SGHDT, CDR2 YYEEEE, per germline. The CDR3 nucleotides are TGTGCCAGCAGCCCCCGGGGGTCCCCCTACGAGCAGTACTTC. As protein: CASSPRGSPYEQYF.

The V gene is TRBV4-1, the J gene TRBJ2-3; TRBD1 is a possible D gene (6 bases). Trimming took 4 bases from V and 2 from J, leaving 16 bases between them. The CDR3 totals 16 residues. Germline V gene sequence: CDR1 MGHRA, CDR2 YSYEKL. CDR3 coding DNA: TGCGCCAGCAGCCTGATGTGGGGGCAGGTCACAGATACGCAGTATTTT. It encodes CASSLMWGQVTDTQYF.

The chain is built from TRBV11-2 and TRBJ1-4, with 7 bases matching TRBD1. J lost 5 bases, V lost 5 bases, and 11 bases had no gene match. CDR3 size: 16 residues. In germline, CDR1 is SGHAT, CDR2 FQNNGV. CDR3 in DNA: TGTGCCAGCAGCCGCTCCCGGACAGGCCTGAATGAAAAACTGTTTTTT. Protein product: CASSRSRTGLNEKLFF.

In its sample, this clone was seen once. Different DNA sequences within this sample yield the same CDR3. The V gene is TRBV18, the J gene TRBJ2-5; 8 bases map to TRBD1. Germline CDR1 is KGHSH and CDR2 is LQKENI. This CDR3 comprises 15 residues. Losses at the gene ends were 3 bases for V and 5 bases for J; bases not matched to a gene: 8. CDR3: CASSPPTGGRETQYF. The CDR3, as DNA: TGTGCCAGCTCACCGCCTACAGGGGGTAGGGAGACCCAGTACTTC.

The gene calls are TRBV10-3 and TRBJ2-2, with D uncertain. From germline, CDR1 is ENHRY and CDR2 SYGVKD. This CDR3 comprises 12 residues. V was clipped by 8 bases and J by 3 bases, with 7 bases between them. In nucleotides, the CDR3 is TGTGCCATCTTGGCGGACACCGGGGAGCTGTTTTTT. It is translated as CAILADTGELFF.

The chain carries TRBV7-2 and TRBJ2-5; the match to TRBD2 covers 8 bases. Germline loops: CDR1 SGHTA, CDR2 FQGNSA. The CDR3 length is 14 residues. V gave up 7 bases and J gave up 5 bases; unmatched junction bases: 9. The CDR3 DNA reads TGTGCCAGCATGCAGCGGGGGATGAGGGAGACCCAGTACTTC. Encoded protein: CASMQRGMRETQYF.